This TCR beta chain was sequenced during a study of T cell responses to AZD1222 COVID-19 vaccine. General study findings and limits: Clonal diversity may have been underestimated, and the donors were mostly white British, with more females than males. Only 6 or 7 individuals given AZD1222 were seropositive at baseline.

Second-dose timings of about 4 or about 12 weeks were pooled. Repertoires were generated with immunoSEQ multiplex PCR, while TCRdb's copy carries only in-frame clones and drops some. The profile shows 200,000 or so clones, approximately 93% of them singletons. Regarding this clone: The antigen remains unidentified.

V was pared by 2 bases and J by 3 bases, with 9 bases of the junction left unmatched. The CDR3 loop spans 16 amino acids. The germline V gene has CDR1 SGHNT and CDR2 YYREEE (reference sequence). This TCR was recovered from an adult who received the AZD1222 COVID-19 vaccine. The chain carries TRBV5-4 and TRBJ2-7, with 9 bases that match TRBD1. The sequencing used peripheral blood, collected 28 days after the second AZD1222 dose. The CDR3 DNA is TGTGCCAGCAGCTTAAGACCGGGACAGGGAGTCTACGAGCAGTACTTC. Protein: CASSLRPGQGVYEQYF.